A single sample is the source of the 6 T cell receptor beta chains below, sequenced in a study of response to subunit inactivated influenza vaccine. MiXCR, run by TCRdb on the RT-PCR reads, gives a single entry per CDR3 protein. The repertoire includes hundreds of thousands of distinct CDR3 sequences, around 8% of them detected once, and 10% to 15% sits in the top ten. The input for sequencing was PBMCs from blood, taken around 25 months after vaccination. These receptors were collected from a man aged 45-69 years who received an inactivated influenza vaccine.

This clonotype was counted between two and nine times. This rearrangement joins TRBV6-5 to TRBJ1-1; perhaps TRBD1 as D (5 bases). Germline V gives CDR1 MNHEY, CDR2 SVGAGI. Trimming removed 0 bases at V and 6 bases at J, with 20 bases between. The CDR3 is made up of 17 amino acids. DNA of the CDR3: TGTGCCAGCAGTTACTCGTACGGGTCTGGGGGTCTGTCTGAAGCTTTCTTT. It yields the protein CASSYSYGSGGLSEAFF.

This clonotype was picked up many times. The J gene is TRBJ2-1, the V gene TRBV4-1, with TRBD2 matching 8 bases. Per germline, CDR1 MGHRA and CDR2 YSYEKL. The CDR3 has 17 residues. Trimming removed 0 bases from V and 15 bases from J; junction bases left unmatched: 19. The CDR3 DNA reads TGCGCCAGCAGCCAAGATGACCGAGTAGCGGGGAATAGACAGTTGTTCTTC. This encodes CASSQDDRVAGNRQLFF.

This clonotype occurred many times. The V call is TRBV20-1, the J call TRBJ2-2; 14 bases map to TRBD2. CDR1 and CDR2 (germline): DFQATT, SNEGSKA (reference sequence). The CDR3 runs to 15 residues. V shed 5 bases and J 3 bases; nucleotides not matched to a gene: 2. The CDR3 DNA is TGCAGTGCTTTGGGACTAGCGGGAGACACCGGGGAGCTGTTTTTT. This sequence encodes CSALGLAGDTGELFF.

This clonotype was counted only a few times. The chain is built from TRBV6-5 and TRBJ2-1; the match to TRBD1 covers 9 bases. This CDR3 has 14 amino acids. Germline V gene sequence: CDR1 MNHEY, CDR2 SVGAGI. V was clipped by 3 bases and J by 9 bases; unmatched bases: 6. The CDR3 is CASSYGTGIREQFF. The CDR3 DNA is TGTGCCAGCAGTTATGGGACAGGGATACGTGAGCAGTTCTTC.

This clonotype was found a few times. The chain recombines TRBV10-2 with TRBJ2-7; maybe TRBD2 (7 bases). Trimming stripped 4 bases from V and 6 bases from J, with 22 bases between. Germline V gene lookup returns CDR1 WSHSY and CDR2 SAAADI. The CDR3 extends over 16 amino acids. The CDR3 protein is CASSVVGGGRAVEQYF. The DNA for the CDR3 is TGCGCCAGCAGTGTGGTTGGGGGCGGGAGAGCGGTCGAGCAGTACTTC.

This clonotype was seen repeatedly, ten times or more. The junction departs from germline at one end; a sequencing error may be responsible. The genes are TRBV5-1 and TRBJ1-5, with 7 positions matching TRBD1. Germline V gene sequence: CDR1 SGHRS, CDR2 YFSETQ. The CDR3 contains 15 residues. The CDR3 DNA sequence: TGTGCCAGCAGTTTAGGGGGCGGGAGCAATCAGCCCCAGCATTTT. It translates to CASSLGGGSNQPQHF.